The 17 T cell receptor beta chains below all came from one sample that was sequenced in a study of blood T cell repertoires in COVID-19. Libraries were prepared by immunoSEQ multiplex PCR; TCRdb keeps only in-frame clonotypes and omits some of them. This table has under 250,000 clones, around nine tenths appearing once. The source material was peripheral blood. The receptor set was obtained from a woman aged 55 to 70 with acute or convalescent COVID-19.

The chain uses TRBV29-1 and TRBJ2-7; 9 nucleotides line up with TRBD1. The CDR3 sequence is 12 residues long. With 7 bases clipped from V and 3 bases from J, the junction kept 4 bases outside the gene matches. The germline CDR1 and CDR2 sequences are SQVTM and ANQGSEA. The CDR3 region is CSAMTGGYEQYF. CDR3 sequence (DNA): TGCAGCGCAATGACAGGGGGCTACGAGCAGTACTTC.

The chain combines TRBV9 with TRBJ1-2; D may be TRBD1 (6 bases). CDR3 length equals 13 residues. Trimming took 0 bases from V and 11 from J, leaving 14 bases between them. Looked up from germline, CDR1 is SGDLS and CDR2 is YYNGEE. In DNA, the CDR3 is TGTGCCAGCAGCGTAGCAGTGGACAGCGGTTACACCTTC. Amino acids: CASSVAVDSGYTF.

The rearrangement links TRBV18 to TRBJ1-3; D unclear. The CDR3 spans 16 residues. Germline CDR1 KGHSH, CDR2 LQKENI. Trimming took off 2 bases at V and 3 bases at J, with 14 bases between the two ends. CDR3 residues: CASSPAAEPYGNTIYF. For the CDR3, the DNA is TGTGCCAGCTCACCAGCGGCAGAGCCTTATGGAAACACCATATATTTT.

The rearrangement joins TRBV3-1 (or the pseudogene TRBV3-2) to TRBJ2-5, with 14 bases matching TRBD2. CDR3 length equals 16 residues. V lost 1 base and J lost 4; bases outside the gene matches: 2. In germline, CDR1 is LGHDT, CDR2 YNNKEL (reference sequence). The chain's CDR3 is CASSQGGTSGGETQYF. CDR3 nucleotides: TGTGCCAGCAGCCAAGGCGGGACTAGCGGGGGAGAGACCCAGTACTTC.

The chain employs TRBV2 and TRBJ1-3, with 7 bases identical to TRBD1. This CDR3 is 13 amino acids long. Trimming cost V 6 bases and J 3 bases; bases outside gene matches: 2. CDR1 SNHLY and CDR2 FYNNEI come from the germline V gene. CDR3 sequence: CASRGTDGNTIYF. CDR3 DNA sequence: TGTGCCAGCAGGGGGACAGATGGAAACACCATATATTTT.

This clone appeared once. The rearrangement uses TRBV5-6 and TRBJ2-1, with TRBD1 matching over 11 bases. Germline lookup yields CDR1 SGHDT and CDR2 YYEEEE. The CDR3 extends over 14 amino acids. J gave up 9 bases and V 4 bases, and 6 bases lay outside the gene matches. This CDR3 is CASSPDRGRGEQFF. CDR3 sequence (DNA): TGTGCCAGCAGCCCGGACAGGGGGCGAGGTGAGCAGTTCTTC.

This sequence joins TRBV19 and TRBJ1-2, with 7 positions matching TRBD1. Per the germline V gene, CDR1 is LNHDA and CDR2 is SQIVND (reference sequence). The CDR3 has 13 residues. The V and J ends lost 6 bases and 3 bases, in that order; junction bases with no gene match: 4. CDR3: CASRAGTDYGYTF. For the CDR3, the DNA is TGTGCCAGTAGGGCCGGGACAGACTATGGCTACACCTTC.

The CDR3 DNA follows: TGTGCCATCCGGGCAGGGCCAAACTATGGCTACACCTTC. It is translated as CAIRAGPNYGYTF. The V call is TRBV5-8, the J call TRBJ1-2; D perhaps matches TRBD1 (5 bases). The germline V gene encodes CDR1 SGHTS and CDR2 YDEGEE. This CDR3 has 13 residues. V lost 9 bases and J lost 2, with 14 bases in between.

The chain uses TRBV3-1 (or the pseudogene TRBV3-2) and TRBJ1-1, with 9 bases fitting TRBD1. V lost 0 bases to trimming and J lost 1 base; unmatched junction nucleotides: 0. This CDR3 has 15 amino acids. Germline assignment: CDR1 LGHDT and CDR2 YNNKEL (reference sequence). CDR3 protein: CASSQEGQGNTEAFF. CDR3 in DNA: TGTGCCAGCAGCCAAGAGGGACAGGGGAACACTGAAGCTTTCTTT.

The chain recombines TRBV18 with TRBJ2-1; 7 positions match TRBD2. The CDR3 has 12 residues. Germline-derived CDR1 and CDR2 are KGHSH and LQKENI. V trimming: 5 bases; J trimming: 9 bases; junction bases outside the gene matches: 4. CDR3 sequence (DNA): TGTGCCAGCTCAGCGGGGGTCGGTGAGCAGTTCTTC. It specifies CASSAGVGEQFF.

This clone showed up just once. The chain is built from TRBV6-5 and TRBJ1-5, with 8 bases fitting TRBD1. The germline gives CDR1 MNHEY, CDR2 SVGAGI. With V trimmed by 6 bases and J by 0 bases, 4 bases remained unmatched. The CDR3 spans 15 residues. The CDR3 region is CASRPGQGSNQPQHF. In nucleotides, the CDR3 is TGTGCCAGCAGACCCGGACAGGGTAGCAATCAGCCCCAGCATTTT.

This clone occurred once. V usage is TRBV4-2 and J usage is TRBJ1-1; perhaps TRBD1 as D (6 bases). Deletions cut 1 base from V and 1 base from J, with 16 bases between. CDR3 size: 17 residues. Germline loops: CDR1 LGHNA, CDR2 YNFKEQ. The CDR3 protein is CASSQGVGGGANTEAFF. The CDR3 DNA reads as TGTGCCAGCAGCCAAGGTGTGGGAGGGGGGGCGAACACTGAAGCTTTCTTT.

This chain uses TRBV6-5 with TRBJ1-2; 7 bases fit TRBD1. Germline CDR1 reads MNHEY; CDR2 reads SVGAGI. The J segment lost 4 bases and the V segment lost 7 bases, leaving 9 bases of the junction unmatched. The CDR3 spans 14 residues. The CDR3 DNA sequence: TGTGCCAGCACCAAGACAGGGCCAGGCTATGGCTACACCTTC. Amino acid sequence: CASTKTGPGYGYTF.

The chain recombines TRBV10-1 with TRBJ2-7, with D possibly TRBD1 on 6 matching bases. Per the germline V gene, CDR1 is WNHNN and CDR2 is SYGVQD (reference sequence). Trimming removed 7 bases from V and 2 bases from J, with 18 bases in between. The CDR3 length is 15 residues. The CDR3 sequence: CASISSRGPTYEQYF. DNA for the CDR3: TGCGCCAGCATTTCCTCCAGGGGACCAACCTACGAGCAGTACTTC.

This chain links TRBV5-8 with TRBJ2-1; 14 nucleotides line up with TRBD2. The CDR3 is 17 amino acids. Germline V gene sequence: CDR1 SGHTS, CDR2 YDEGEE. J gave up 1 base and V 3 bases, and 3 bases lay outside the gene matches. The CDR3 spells CASSSGLAGASYNEQFF. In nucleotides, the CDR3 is TGTGCCAGCAGCTCGGGACTAGCGGGAGCGTCCTACAATGAGCAGTTCTTC.

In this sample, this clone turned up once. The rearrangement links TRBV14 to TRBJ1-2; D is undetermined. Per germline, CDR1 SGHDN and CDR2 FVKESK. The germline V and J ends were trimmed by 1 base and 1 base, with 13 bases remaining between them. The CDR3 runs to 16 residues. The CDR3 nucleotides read TGTGCCAGCAGCCAAGGATGGCCCCGTTTTAACTATGGCTACACCTTC. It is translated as CASSQGWPRFNYGYTF.

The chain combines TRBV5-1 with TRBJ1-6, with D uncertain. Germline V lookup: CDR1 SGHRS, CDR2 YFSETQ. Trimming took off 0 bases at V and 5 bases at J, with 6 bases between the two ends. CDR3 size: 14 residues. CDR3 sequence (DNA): TGCGCCAGCAGCTTGGCCGGGAATAATTCACCCCTCCACTTT. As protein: CASSLAGNNSPLHF.